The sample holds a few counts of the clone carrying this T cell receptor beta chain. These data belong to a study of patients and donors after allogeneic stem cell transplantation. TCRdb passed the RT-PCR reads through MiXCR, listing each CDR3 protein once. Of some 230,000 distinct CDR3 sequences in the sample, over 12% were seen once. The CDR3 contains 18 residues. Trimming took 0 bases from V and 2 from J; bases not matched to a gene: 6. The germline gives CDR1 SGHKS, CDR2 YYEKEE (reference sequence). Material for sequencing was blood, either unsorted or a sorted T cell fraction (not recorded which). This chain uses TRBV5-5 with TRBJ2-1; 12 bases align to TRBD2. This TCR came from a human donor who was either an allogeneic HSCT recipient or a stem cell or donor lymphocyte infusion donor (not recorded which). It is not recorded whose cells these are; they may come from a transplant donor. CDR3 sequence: CASSLGARLAGAYNEQFF. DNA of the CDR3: TGTGCCAGCAGCTTGGGGGCCCGACTAGCGGGAGCCTACAATGAGCAGTTCTTC.